This passage covers 32 T cell receptor beta chains from one sample sequenced in a study of T cell repertoires in cytomegalovirus infection. In TCRdb, the reads were re-called with MiXCR into one record per CDR3 protein. This table has about 180,000 distinct CDR3 sequences, approximately 15% appearing once. Sample: PBMCs. Receptor source: a human donor in good health (CMV status not recorded). Some clones in this sample may be carry-over from other donors' samples.

This clonotype showed up just a few times. V and J are TRBV10-3 and TRBJ1-6, with D possibly being TRBD1 (5 bases). Looked up from germline, CDR1 is ENHRY and CDR2 is SYGVKD. Trimming shortened V by 0 bases and J by 7 bases, and 16 bases separated the two germline ends. The CDR3 runs to 17 residues. CDR3 amino acids: CAISESGGDDINSPLHF. The CDR3 nucleotides are TGTGCCATCAGTGAGTCGGGAGGGGACGATATCAATTCACCCCTCCACTTT.

The CDR3 DNA reads TGTGCCAGCAGACAACAGGGGTACACTGAAGCTTTCTTT. Amino acid sequence: CASRQQGYTEAFF. The chain carries TRBV6-5 and TRBJ1-1; 7 bases align to TRBD1. The germline V gene encodes CDR1 MNHEY and CDR2 SVGAGI. The CDR3 has 13 residues. V lost 6 bases, J lost 3 bases, and 4 bases stayed unmatched.

The chain links TRBV28 to TRBJ1-5; D unclear. Germline values: CDR1 MDHEN, CDR2 SYDVKM. The CDR3 spans 11 residues. V lost 9 bases and J 7 bases, leaving 10 bases between the germline ends. The CDR3 nucleotides read TGTGCCAGTGCCGAGTGGCAGCCCCAGCATTTT. Amino acid sequence: CASAEWQPQHF.

This clonotype was counted at least ten times. V is TRBV7-2 and J is TRBJ2-1, with TRBD2 matching over 10 bases. The CDR3 covers 18 residues. The trim removed 3 bases at V and 7 bases at J, leaving 15 bases unmatched. The germline V gene encodes CDR1 SGHTA and CDR2 FQGNSA. The CDR3 DNA follows: TGTGCCAGCAGCTTGGACCGCCTAGCGGGAGTAGGGTATAATGAGCAGTTCTTC. Protein product: CASSLDRLAGVGYNEQFF. Full variable domain (rest looked up from reference TRBV7-2 and TRBJ2-1): GAGVSQSPSNKVTEKGKDVELRCDPISGHTALYWYRQSLGQGLEFLIYFQGNSAPDKSGLPSDRFSAERTGGSVSTLTIQRTQQEDSAVYLCASSLDRLAGVGYNEQFFGPGTRLTVL.

This clonotype was seen only a few times. The V and J genes are TRBV7-2 and TRBJ1-2; D is possibly TRBD1 (5 bases). Germline V lookup: CDR1 SGHTA, CDR2 FQGNSA. The CDR3 has 13 residues. Trimming removed 3 bases at V and 3 bases at J, with 8 bases between. CDR3 in amino acids: CASSFRRDYGYTF. CDR3 nucleotides: TGTGCCAGCAGCTTTCGCAGGGACTATGGCTACACCTTC.

The chain couples TRBV14 to TRBJ1-3; D ambiguous. Trimming pared 10 bases from V and 2 bases from J, leaving 6 bases between. This CDR3 has 11 amino acids. In germline, CDR1 is SGHDN, CDR2 FVKESK. The CDR3 protein is CATSPGNTIYF. CDR3 nucleotide sequence: TGTGCCACCTCCCCTGGAAACACCATATATTTT.

This clonotype was detected a few times. The chain has TRBV5-1 and TRBJ2-6, with D possibly matching TRBD1 (6 bases). The CDR3 runs to 17 residues. The ends were cut back, 0 bases at V and 4 bases at J, with 14 bases in the middle. Germline V gene sequence: CDR1 SGHRS, CDR2 YFSETQ. This CDR3 reads CASSLAGERTGANVLTF. CDR3 nucleotide sequence: TGCGCCAGCAGCTTGGCAGGGGAAAGGACCGGGGCCAACGTCCTGACTTTC.

The chain couples TRBV9 to TRBJ2-1, with 8 bases identical to TRBD2. Germline trimming cut 0 bases from V and 7 bases from J; bases unmatched to any gene: 12. Germline values: CDR1 SGDLS, CDR2 YYNGEE. The CDR3 totals 17 residues. The CDR3 sequence: CASSVADIGTRRNEQFF. In DNA form, the CDR3 reads TGTGCCAGCAGCGTAGCTGATATTGGGACTAGAAGGAATGAGCAGTTCTTC.

In its sample, this clonotype was seen a few times. The rearrangement links TRBV14 to TRBJ1-3, with D unresolved. V was shortened by 4 bases and J by 3 bases, with 16 bases between the two germline ends. The CDR3 contains 16 residues. Germline CDR1 SGHDN, CDR2 FVKESK. The CDR3 spells CASSLLRNPLGNTIYF. The CDR3 DNA sequence: TGTGCCAGCAGCCTATTAAGGAACCCGCTTGGAAACACCATATATTTT.

In its sample, this clonotype was seen many times. The chain has TRBV28 and TRBJ2-3, with D unclear. The CDR3 length is 17 residues. Trimming took 5 bases from V and 1 from J, leaving 19 bases between them. Germline assignment: CDR1 MDHEN and CDR2 SYDVKM. The CDR3 protein is CASSLSPPSRGTDTQYF. CDR3 bases: TGTGCCAGCAGTCTTTCTCCTCCTAGTAGGGGCACAGATACGCAGTATTTT.

The sample holds many counts of this clonotype. The V gene is TRBV7-2, the J gene TRBJ2-4, with a tentative D call TRBD2 (6 bases). The germline V and J ends were trimmed by 1 base and 6 bases, with 10 bases remaining between them. Germline CDR1 and CDR2: SGHTA and FQGNSA. CDR3 length: 14 amino acids. As DNA, the CDR3 is TGTGCCAGCAGCTTAGGGGGACTTCGAAACATTCAGTACTTC. Translating it yields CASSLGGLRNIQYF.

V and J are TRBV20-1 and TRBJ2-1, with TRBD2 matching 11 bases. Germline V gives CDR1 DFQATT, CDR2 SNEGSKA (reference sequence). CDR3 length: 16 amino acids. V was pared by 5 bases and J by 4 bases, with 10 bases of the junction left unmatched. CDR3: CSASSGTSGVYNEQFF. CDR3 DNA sequence: TGCAGTGCTTCCTCCGGGACTAGCGGAGTATACAATGAGCAGTTCTTC.

The CDR3 DNA sequence: TGTGCCCTAAGGCGGGACACCTACGAGCAGTACTTC. Amino acid sequence: CALRRDTYEQYF. The chain joins TRBV30 to TRBJ2-7; D may correspond to TRBD1 or TRBD2 (6 bases each). The CDR3 contains 12 residues. The ends were cut back, 8 bases at V and 2 bases at J, with 13 bases in the middle. The V gene's germline CDR1 is GTSNPN and CDR2 SVGIG (reference sequence). Filled out from reference TRBV30 and TRBJ2-7, the complete variable domain reads SQTIHQWPATLVQPVGSPLSLECTVEGTSNPNLYWYRQAAGRGLQLLFYSVGIGQISSEVPQNLSASRPQDRQFILSSKKLLLSDSGFYLCALRRDTYEQYFGPGTRLTVT.

This clonotype was observed a few times. J is TRBJ1-3 and V is TRBV12-3 or TRBV12-4; 7 bases agree with TRBD1. V trimming: 6 bases; J trimming: 6 bases; junction bases outside the gene matches: 11. The CDR3 sequence is 15 residues long. The CDR3 loop is CASRPTGEWVNTIYF. The DNA for the CDR3 is TGTGCCAGCAGACCCACAGGGGAATGGGTAAACACCATATATTTT.

This chain joins TRBV7-9 and TRBJ1-2; D gene ambiguous. The CDR3 spans 13 residues. CDR1 SEHNR and CDR2 FQNEAQ come from the germline V gene (reference sequence). Trimming stripped 2 bases from V and 0 bases from J, with 4 bases between. This chain's CDR3 is CASSLTPNYGYTF. The CDR3 DNA follows: TGTGCCAGCAGCTTAACACCTAACTATGGCTACACCTTC.

This sequence joins TRBV29-1 and TRBJ1-2; 7 nucleotides align to TRBD1. Per germline, CDR1 SQVTM and CDR2 ANQGSEA. The CDR3 is 14 residues long. J gave up 4 bases and V 1 base, and 6 bases lay outside the gene matches. The CDR3 spells CSVEGGGPTYGYTF. CDR3 sequence (DNA): TGCAGCGTTGAAGGAGGGGGCCCCACCTATGGCTACACCTTC.

A few counts support this clonotype. The CDR3 is CASSPRGGVGTEAFF. The DNA of the CDR3 is TGTGCCAGCAGCCCTCGTGGGGGCGTGGGCACTGAAGCTTTCTTT. This chain joins TRBV7-3 and TRBJ1-1; TRBD1 is a possible D gene (6 bases). Germline assignment: CDR1 SGHTA and CDR2 FQGTGA. Trimming left V 5 bases short and J 4 bases short, with 17 bases between. The CDR3 sequence is 15 residues long.

This clonotype was recorded a few times. This chain links TRBV7-3 with TRBJ2-1; 7 nucleotides line up with TRBD1. Germline V CDR1 and CDR2: SGHTA, FQGTGA. The CDR3 spans 14 residues. J gave up 3 bases and V 5 bases, and 4 bases lay outside the gene matches. CDR3 in DNA: TGTGCCAGCAGCCCTTCAGGGGGCTACAATGAGCAGTTCTTC. It encodes CASSPSGGYNEQFF.

This clonotype was counted at least ten times. The chain is built from TRBV7-2 and TRBJ1-5; D remains unclear. Germline loops: CDR1 SGHTA, CDR2 FQGNSA. The length of the CDR3 is 16 residues. Trimming pared 5 bases from V and 5 bases from J, leaving 19 bases between. CDR3 sequence: CASSLHVSAYDQPQHF. The CDR3 bases are TGTGCCAGCAGCCTCCATGTCTCGGCATATGATCAGCCCCAGCATTTT.

The chain uses TRBV7-9 and TRBJ2-5, with 7 bases lining up with TRBD2. The CDR3 sequence is 15 residues long. In germline, CDR1 is SEHNR, CDR2 FQNEAQ (reference sequence). With 3 bases clipped from V and 5 bases from J, the junction kept 9 bases outside the gene matches. Here the CDR3 DNA reads TGTGCCAGCAGCTTTCATGCGGGAGAGGATGAGACCCAGTACTTC. Protein product: CASSFHAGEDETQYF.

V is TRBV2 and J is TRBJ2-6, with 7 bases fitting TRBD2. Germline CDR1 SNHLY, CDR2 FYNNEI. The CDR3 runs 13 residues. The V and J ends lost 9 bases and 1 base, in that order; junction bases with no gene match: 0. The CDR3 DNA reads TGTGCCAGGGGAGGGTCTGGGGCCAACGTCCTGACTTTC. It encodes CARGGSGANVLTF.

V and J are TRBV14 and TRBJ1-1, with 8 bases matching TRBD1. The CDR3 consists of 17 residues. Germline CDR1 SGHDN, CDR2 FVKESK. The trim removed 1 base at V and 3 bases at J, leaving 10 bases unmatched. CDR3 nucleotides: TGTGCCAGCAGCCAAGGGCAGGGGGCCGGTGAGGACACTGAAGCTTTCTTT. It encodes CASSQGQGAGEDTEAFF.

This clonotype came up a few times. The rearrangement joins TRBV7-3 to TRBJ1-1; D gene unclear. From germline, CDR1 is SGHTA and CDR2 FQGTGA. This CDR3 contains 13 residues. Trimming left V 5 bases short and J 1 base short, with 8 bases between. The CDR3 nucleotides read TGTGCCAGCAGCGGGCAGCCGAACACTGAAGCTTTCTTT. Protein: CASSGQPNTEAFF. Complete variable domain (other parts from reference TRBV7-3 and TRBJ1-1): GAGVSQTPSNKVTEKGKYVELRCDPISGHTALYWYRQSLGQGPEFLIYFQGTGAADDSGLPNDRFFAVRPEGSVSTLKIQRTERGDSAVYLCASSGQPNTEAFFGQGTRLTVV.

On this clonotype itself: The junction does not match germline at one end; this may be a read error. The CDR3 sequence is CSVVFVSSTDTQCF. In DNA form, the CDR3 reads TGCAGCGTTGTCTTCGTCAGTAGCACAGATACGCAGTGTTTT. The V and J genes are TRBV29-1 and TRBJ2-3; D unclear. The length of the CDR3 is 14 residues. The germline V gene has CDR1 SQVTM and CDR2 ANQGSEA.

The table lists this clonotype with many counts. The gene calls are TRBV11-1 and TRBJ1-6, with D uncertain. The V gene's germline CDR1 is SGHAT and CDR2 FQDESV (reference sequence). The V and J ends lost 5 bases and 13 bases respectively, with 12 bases between them. The CDR3 runs 12 residues. The CDR3 region has the DNA TGTGCCAGCAGCGTTGCGGGAGACCCCCTCCACTTT. This translates into CASSVAGDPLHF.

This clonotype showed up many times. The chain employs TRBV6-2 or TRBV6-3 and TRBJ2-5; 8 nucleotides match TRBD2. Germline V gives CDR1 MNHEY, CDR2 SVGEGT. CDR3 length: 13 residues. With V trimmed by 7 bases and J by 5 bases, 6 bases remained unmatched. CDR3: CASTIAGLETQYF. For the CDR3, the DNA is TGTGCCAGCACGATAGCGGGGTTGGAGACCCAGTACTTC.

This clonotype was observed a handful of times. CDR3 residues: CASRSTGGSYNEQFF. In DNA, the CDR3 is TGTGCCAGTAGGTCCACAGGGGGGTCCTACAATGAGCAGTTCTTC. The gene calls are TRBV19 and TRBJ2-1; the match to TRBD1 covers 8 bases. With 6 bases clipped from V and 1 base from J, the junction kept 5 bases outside the gene matches. Per the germline V gene, CDR1 is LNHDA and CDR2 is SQIVND (reference sequence). There are 15 residues in the CDR3.

This clonotype was counted many times. J is TRBJ1-6 and V is TRBV2; D not certain. From germline, CDR1 is SNHLY and CDR2 FYNNEI. This CDR3 has 14 residues. Trimming pared 8 bases from V and 7 bases from J, leaving 15 bases between. CDR3 DNA: TGTGCCAGCTGTCTTGACGGATTAAATTCACCCCTCCACTTT. As protein: CASCLDGLNSPLHF.

There are a few counts of this clonotype. This rearrangement joins TRBV19 to TRBJ2-1; D is perhaps TRBD1 (6 bases). The CDR3 covers 14 residues. The ends were cut back, 10 bases at V and 6 bases at J, with 19 bases in the middle. Germline CDR1 reads LNHDA; CDR2 reads SQIVND (reference sequence). CDR3 sequence: CATGDNNLLNEQFF. The CDR3 DNA reads as TGTGCCACCGGGGACAACAATCTGCTCAATGAGCAGTTCTTC.

The chain uses TRBV29-1 and TRBJ2-1; possible D gene TRBD1, 6 bases. Germline V gene sequence: CDR1 SQVTM, CDR2 ANQGSEA. Trimming left V 5 bases short and J 3 bases short, with 8 bases between. The CDR3 is made up of 12 amino acids. The CDR3 DNA reads TGCAGCGTTTGGACAGTCTACAATGAGCAGTTCTTC. As protein: CSVWTVYNEQFF.

Many counts were recorded for this clonotype. The chain combines TRBV19 with TRBJ1-3; 7 bases are a match to TRBD1. V lost 5 bases and J lost 2; bases outside the gene matches: 6. The germline CDR1 and CDR2 sequences are LNHDA and SQIVND (reference sequence). The CDR3 is 15 amino acids. The CDR3 loop reads CASSSGTAAGNTIYF. CDR3 nucleotides: TGTGCCAGTAGTTCCGGGACAGCGGCTGGAAACACCATATATTTT.

This chain joins TRBV6-2 or TRBV6-3 and TRBJ2-1; 13 positions agree with TRBD2. The germline gives CDR1 MNHEY, CDR2 SVGEGT. J was trimmed by 8 bases and V by 7 bases; bases with no gene match: 2. The CDR3 covers 13 residues. The CDR3: CASKTSGRDEQFF. The CDR3 DNA reads TGTGCCAGCAAAACTAGCGGGAGGGATGAGCAGTTCTTC.